This T cell receptor (beta chain) came from a study of graft-versus-host responses after intestinal transplantation. Study context: Isolated intestinal, liver-intestinal, or multivisceral transplants were what recipients had. Following induction with anti-thymocyte globulin, all recipients were given tacrolimus and steroids for about three years. Study results and limitations: GvH clones occurred in recipient marrow; some first appeared in ileum or blood.

The sample holds one count of this clone. The antigen is not known. The CDR3 loop spans 19 amino acids. The germline V gene encodes CDR1 LGHNA and CDR2 YNFKEQ. With 2 bases clipped from V and 0 bases from J, the junction kept 9 bases outside the gene matches. TCRdb keeps only in-frame clones here, not all; method: immunoSEQ multiplex PCR. The table lists just under 100,000 clones, roughly 90% of them singletons. Sequences were derived from PBMCs, sampled roughly 450 days after intestinal transplant. The chain carries TRBV4-2 and TRBJ2-1, with TRBD2 identical over 11 bases. The clonotype comes from a human patient who received an intestinal transplant, so some T cells may come from the graft donor. The CDR3 spells CASSQQAPSGRSSYNEQFF. The CDR3 coding sequence is TGTGCCAGCAGCCAACAAGCCCCTAGCGGGAGGAGCTCCTACAATGAGCAGTTCTTC.